The 18 T cell receptor beta chains below were found in one sample sequenced in a study of molecular identifiers for immune sequencing clone quantification. From the PCR reads, TCRdb called clonotypes with MiXCR, one entry per CDR3 protein. The sample shows more than 450,000 distinct CDR3 sequences, roughly 24% of them seen only once. The specimen sequenced was naive CD8+ T cells from blood, with Jurkat cell RNA spiked in. Sample subset: FACS-sorted CD8+CD4-CCR7+CD45RA+ naive T cells. These receptors came from a human donor in good health. Some libraries in this study had Jurkat cell RNA spiked in.

This clonotype was detected ten times or more. This sequence joins TRBV2 and TRBJ2-3; 9 nucleotides match TRBD1. This CDR3 is 16 amino acids long. V was pared by 6 bases and J by 4 bases, with 11 bases of the junction left unmatched. Germline V gives CDR1 SNHLY, CDR2 FYNNEI. The CDR3 sequence: CASRDRTGEMPDTQYF. The CDR3 DNA reads as TGTGCCAGCAGGGACCGGACAGGGGAGATGCCAGATACGCAGTATTTT.

On this clonotype itself: This sequence may be a read error, since a much larger clone differs from it by one base. This chain uses TRBV7-2 with TRBJ2-1; D not resolved. The DNA end lines up better with TRBJ2-7; the J call may be wrong. CDR1 SGHTA and CDR2 FQGNSA come from the germline V gene. The CDR3 length is 15 residues. CDR3 sequence (DNA): TGTGCCAGCAGCTCCGGTAATCTCCTACCCAATGAGCAGTACTTC. It codes for CASSSGNLLPNEQYF.

Note on this clonotype: This may be a read error, as it is one base from a much larger clone. This chain connects TRBV12-3 or TRBV12-4 to TRBJ1-4; D gene ambiguous. The CDR3 runs 12 residues. V lost 8 bases and J lost 11, with 15 bases in between. The CDR3 nucleotides read TGTGCCAGCGGAGGCCTACTTAGTAAACTGTTTTTT. Protein sequence: CASGGLLSKLFF.

Regarding this clonotype: A read error may account for a junction end that differs from germline. V gene TRBV5-1 combines with J gene TRBJ1-1; D gene uncertain. This CDR3 spans 13 amino acids. The germline CDR1 and CDR2 sequences are SGHRS and YFSETQ. The CDR3 DNA reads as TGCGCCAGCACGGAGGGCTATAACACTGAAGCTCTCTTT. Translation: CASTEGYNTEALF.

This clonotype was seen ten or more times. This chain links TRBV6-2 or TRBV6-3 with TRBJ2-7; tentatively, D is TRBD1 (5 bases). Germline V gene lookup returns CDR1 MNHEY and CDR2 SVGEGT. This CDR3 spans 14 amino acids. V lost 7 bases, J lost 0 bases, and 13 bases lay in between. The CDR3 DNA reads TGTGCCAGCACATCAGGGCTTAGCTCCTACGAGCAGTACTTC. It is translated as CASTSGLSSYEQYF.

This clonotype was counted between two and nine times. The rearrangement joins TRBV12-3 or TRBV12-4 to TRBJ2-7, with 7 bases fitting TRBD1. There are 18 residues in the CDR3. V was clipped by 1 base and J by 2 bases; unmatched bases: 14. The CDR3 loop reads CASSLGDSLGIPTYEQYF. The CDR3 DNA reads TGTGCCAGCAGTTTAGGGGACAGCCTCGGTATTCCTACCTACGAGCAGTACTTC.

This clonotype appeared a few times. J is TRBJ2-4 and V is TRBV6-2 or TRBV6-3; 8 positions match TRBD1. CDR1 and CDR2 (germline): MNHEY, SVGEGT. The CDR3 runs to 15 residues. After removal of 5 bases from V and 0 bases from J, the junction contained 3 bases not matched to a gene. The CDR3 DNA sequence: TGTGCCAGCAGTGGACAGGGACTAGCCAAAAACATTCAGTACTTC. Encoded protein: CASSGQGLAKNIQYF.

This rearrangement joins TRBV12-3 or TRBV12-4 to TRBJ1-1, with 12 bases lining up with TRBD1. The CDR3 has 14 residues. V trimming: 6 bases; J trimming: 8 bases; junction bases outside the gene matches: 7. The CDR3 sequence is CASSSGTGGEEAFF. The CDR3 DNA sequence: TGTGCCAGCAGCTCTGGGACAGGGGGCGAGGAAGCTTTCTTT.

This clonotype appeared many times. V and J are TRBV23-1 and TRBJ2-1, with D perhaps matching TRBD2 (5 bases). TRBV23-1 qualifies as an ORF whose function is uncertain. V was trimmed by 3 bases and J by 13 bases, leaving 19 bases between them. CDR3 length equals 14 residues. CDR3 bases: TGCGCCAGCAGTCAGTCCAACGGGGTAGCCTTCCAGTTCTTC. Its translation is CASSQSNGVAFQFF.

This clonotype has at least ten counts. This chain links TRBV29-1 with TRBJ2-3; 9 bases agree with TRBD1. CDR1 SQVTM and CDR2 ANQGSEA come from the germline V gene. Trimming cost V 4 bases and J 4 bases; bases outside gene matches: 15. The CDR3 loop spans 17 amino acids. As DNA, the CDR3 is TGCAGCGTTGCCGGGACAGGGAGGCTTGATAGCCCAGATACGCAGTATTTT. Amino acids: CSVAGTGRLDSPDTQYF.

This clonotype was observed a handful of times. The chain has TRBV27 and TRBJ1-5; D is uncertain. The CDR3 is made up of 14 amino acids. CDR1 is MNHEY, CDR2 SMNVEV, per germline (reference sequence). Trimming pared 2 bases from V and 3 bases from J, leaving 8 bases between. In nucleotides, the CDR3 is TGTGCCAGCAGTTTAGTAGGGTTCAATCAGCCCCAGCATTTT. This encodes CASSLVGFNQPQHF.

This clonotype was seen many times. The chain uses TRBV4-3 and TRBJ2-3; possibly TRBD1 for D (5 bases). V was clipped by 0 bases and J by 2 bases, with 12 bases between them. The CDR3 is made up of 16 amino acids. The germline V gene encodes CDR1 LGHNA and CDR2 YSLEER. CDR3 coding DNA: TGCGCCAGCAGCCAAGACGCGCAGGGAACCACAGATACGCAGTATTTT. It codes for CASSQDAQGTTDTQYF.

In its sample, this clonotype was seen a few times. This chain uses TRBV9 with TRBJ2-7, with 10 bases matching TRBD1. V shed 4 bases, J shed 6 bases, and the junction held 4 bases outside the gene matches. The V gene's germline CDR1 is SGDLS and CDR2 YYNGEE. The CDR3 is 13 residues long. The CDR3 DNA follows: TGTGCCAGCAGCCGACAGGGGGCTGGCGAGCAGTACTTC. Protein: CASSRQGAGEQYF.

The J gene is TRBJ2-7, the V gene TRBV6-5; D ambiguous. Germline CDR1 MNHEY, CDR2 SVGAGI. This CDR3 contains 14 residues. V was pared by 0 bases and J by 3 bases, with 9 bases between. CDR3 protein: CASSYSKLFYEQYF. CDR3 nucleotide sequence: TGTGCCAGCAGTTACTCGAAATTGTTCTACGAGCAGTACTTC.

V is TRBV21-1 and J is TRBJ2-2; the tabulated D call, TRBD1, remains unverified against the DNA. TRBV21-1 is an annotated pseudogene. The CDR3 is made up of 14 amino acids. CDR3 sequence reads: CASSTPEWYGELFF. The DNA for the CDR3 is TGTGCCAGCAGCACCCCCGAATGGTACGGGGAGCTGTTTTTT.

This clonotype was seen many times. The J gene is TRBJ1-5, the V gene TRBV4-3; D remains unclear. This CDR3 spans 15 amino acids. CDR1 and CDR2 (germline): LGHNA, YSLEER. V was trimmed by 0 bases and J by 5 bases, leaving 11 bases between them. The CDR3 protein is CASSQDEGFDQPQHF. DNA of the CDR3: TGCGCCAGCAGCCAAGATGAAGGGTTTGATCAGCCCCAGCATTTT.

This clonotype was counted between two and nine times. This chain uses TRBV6-2 or TRBV6-3 with TRBJ2-7, with 7 positions matching TRBD2. Looked up from germline, CDR1 is MNHEY and CDR2 is SVGEGT. J gave up 5 bases and V 7 bases, and 11 bases lay outside the gene matches. The CDR3 is 14 residues long. The CDR3 loop reads CASTPSAGAHEQYF. Here the CDR3 DNA reads TGTGCCAGCACCCCCTCGGCGGGAGCCCACGAGCAGTACTTC.

As concerns this clonotype: This may come from a read error, since a much larger clone is one base off. J is TRBJ1-1 and V is TRBV28, with 8 bases aligning to TRBD1. The germline CDR1 and CDR2 sequences are MDHEN and SYDVKM. The CDR3 is 15 amino acids. CDR3 coding DNA: TGTGCCGGCAGTTTATCGCGGACAGGGTTCACTGAAGCTTTCTTT. This codes for CAGSLSRTGFTEAFF. The full variable domain, rest sourced from reference TRBV28 and TRBJ1-1, is DVKVTQSSRYLVKRTGEKVFLECVQDMDHENMFWYRQDPGLGLRLIYFSYDVKMKEKGDIPEGYSVSREKKERFSLILESASTNQTSMYLCAGSLSRTGFTEAFFGQGTRLTVV.